The 30 T cell receptor beta chains presented below share a single source sample, sequenced in a study of cytomegalovirus exposure and HLA in healthy donors. The primer mix had 60 Vbeta and 13 Jbeta primers. Using immunoSEQ multiplex PCR, the repertoire was profiled, and TCRdb retains in-frame clones only, with some absent. The sample has roughly 100,000 clones, around 78% seen once. Sequencing was performed on PBMCs. The source of these receptors is a man in his forties in good health and CMV-seronegative.

This clone came up a few times. The chain carries TRBV5-4 and TRBJ1-6; 9 nucleotides line up with TRBD1. V gave up 4 bases and J gave up 9 bases; unmatched junction bases: 8. This CDR3 region has 15 residues. Germline V lookup: CDR1 SGHNT, CDR2 YYREEE (reference sequence). CDR3 amino acids: CASSTGTGHFSPLHF. CDR3 nucleotides: TGTGCCAGCAGCACAGGGACAGGGCATTTTTCACCCCTCCACTTT. The full variable domain, rest sourced from reference TRBV5-4 and TRBJ1-6, is ETGVTQSPTHLIKTRGQQVTLRCSSQSGHNTVSWYQQALGQGPQFIFQYYREEENGRGNFPPRFSGLQFPNYSSELNVNALELDDSALYLCASSTGTGHFSPLHFGNGTRLTVT.

The gene calls are TRBV18 and TRBJ2-2; the match to TRBD1 covers 9 bases. The CDR3 spans 15 residues. Germline V gene sequence: CDR1 KGHSH, CDR2 LQKENI. V shed 3 bases and J 4 bases; nucleotides not matched to a gene: 3. CDR3 in amino acids: CASSPDRGVTGELFF. The CDR3 DNA follows: TGTGCCAGCTCACCCGACAGGGGGGTCACCGGGGAGCTGTTTTTT.

This chain uses TRBV19 with TRBJ2-1, with D maybe TRBD1 (5 bases). Trimming left V 5 bases short and J 8 bases short, with 19 bases between. The CDR3 contains 15 residues. Germline CDR1 LNHDA, CDR2 SQIVND (reference sequence). The CDR3 region is CASSPISGIGDEQFF. CDR3 sequence (DNA): TGTGCCAGTAGTCCCATTTCAGGGATTGGGGATGAGCAGTTCTTC. The full variable domain, with the rest looked up from reference TRBV19 and TRBJ2-1, is DGGITQSPKYLFRKEGQNVTLSCEQNLNHDAMYWYRQDPGQGLRLIYYSQIVNDFQKGDIAEGYSVSREKKESFPLTVTSAQKNPTAFYLCASSPISGIGDEQFFGPGTRLTVL.

In its sample, this clone was seen once. The chain combines TRBV4-3 with TRBJ2-5; maybe TRBD2 (7 bases). V was clipped by 0 bases and J by 5 bases, with 16 bases between them. This CDR3 has 16 amino acids. Germline assignment: CDR1 LGHNA and CDR2 YSLEER. This CDR3 reads CASSQEGASGGETQYF. CDR3 nucleotides: TGCGCCAGCAGCCAAGAGGGGGCTAGCGGAGGGGAGACCCAGTACTTC.

This chain uses TRBV6-5 with TRBJ1-1, with 9 bases that match TRBD1. The length of the CDR3 is 14 residues. The germline V gene encodes CDR1 MNHEY and CDR2 SVGAGI. Losses at the gene ends were 6 bases for V and 3 bases for J; bases not matched to a gene: 5. CDR3 bases: TGTGCCAGCAGGACGGGACAGGGTCACACTGAAGCTTTCTTT. Translated: CASRTGQGHTEAFF.

The V and J genes are TRBV7-3 and TRBJ2-7, with TRBD1 identical over 8 bases. The V and J ends lost 5 bases and 2 bases, in that order; junction bases with no gene match: 8. The CDR3 covers 15 residues. Per germline, CDR1 SGHTA and CDR2 FQGTGA. The chain's CDR3 is CASSRTGTGTYEQYF. The DNA for the CDR3 is TGTGCCAGCAGCCGCACCGGGACAGGTACCTACGAGCAGTACTTC.

V usage is TRBV2 and J usage is TRBJ2-1; 16 positions match TRBD2. The CDR3 runs 18 residues. V gave up 5 bases and J gave up 7 bases; unmatched junction bases: 11. Germline V gene lookup returns CDR1 SNHLY and CDR2 FYNNEI. CDR3 sequence: CASSIQRGLAGGLNEQFF. The CDR3 region has the DNA TGTGCCAGCAGTATCCAAAGGGGACTAGCGGGGGGGCTGAATGAGCAGTTCTTC.

For this clone: Within the sample, other DNA sequences also encode this same CDR3. This CDR3 is CATLDRATLTDTQYF. The CDR3 coding sequence is TGTGCCACTCTTGACAGGGCGACTCTCACAGATACGCAGTATTTT. J is TRBJ2-3 and V is TRBV10-3, with TRBD1 matching 7 bases. V dropped 10 bases and J dropped 2; count of bases not matched to a gene: 12. The CDR3 covers 15 residues. Germline CDR1 reads ENHRY; CDR2 reads SYGVKD.

The chain has TRBV7-9 and TRBJ1-3; D is uncertain. This CDR3 contains 12 residues. Germline V lookup: CDR1 SEHNR, CDR2 FQNEAQ (reference sequence). V gave up 3 bases and J gave up 2 bases, with 2 bases separating them. This CDR3 is CASSFTGNTIYF. The CDR3, as DNA: TGTGCCAGCAGCTTCACTGGAAACACCATATATTTT. Supplemented by reference TRBV7-9 and TRBJ1-3, the full variable domain reads DTGVSQNPRHKITKRGQNVTFRCDPISEHNRLYWYRQTLGQGPEFLTYFQNEAQLEKSRLLSDRFSAERPKGSFSTLEIQRTEQGDSAMYLCASSFTGNTIYFGEGSWLTVV.

This sequence joins TRBV11-2 and TRBJ2-3, with D unclear. Germline V CDR1 and CDR2: SGHAT, FQNNGV. V was cut by 0 bases and J by 2 bases, with 12 bases left in between. The CDR3 runs to 16 residues. The chain's CDR3 is CASSLDIQPATDTQYF. DNA of the CDR3: TGTGCCAGCAGCTTAGATATACAGCCGGCCACAGATACGCAGTATTTT.

The gene calls are TRBV28 and TRBJ1-3; D is perhaps TRBD1 (5 bases). Deletions cut 5 bases from V and 1 base from J, with 6 bases between. CDR3 size: 13 residues. The V gene's germline CDR1 is MDHEN and CDR2 SYDVKM. The CDR3 DNA is TGTGCCAGCAGTAGGGGTTCTGGAAACACCATATATTTT. The encoded protein is CASSRGSGNTIYF.

The chain employs TRBV6-5 and TRBJ1-1; weak D call: TRBD1 (6 bases). Per germline, CDR1 MNHEY and CDR2 SVGAGI. CDR3 size: 15 residues. V gave up 5 bases and J gave up 2 bases, with 15 bases separating them. The CDR3 nucleotides are TGTGCCAGCAGTCAAAACAGGGAAGTAAACACTGAAGCTTTCTTT. This encodes CASSQNREVNTEAFF.

The chain is built from TRBV29-1 and TRBJ1-2; D remains ambiguous. The germline V and J ends were trimmed by 3 bases and 7 bases, with 18 bases remaining between them. Germline V gene sequence: CDR1 SQVTM, CDR2 ANQGSEA. The CDR3 is 14 amino acids. The CDR3 DNA is TGCAGCGTTGAGAAGATGGGATGGACTATTGGCTACACCTTC. Residues: CSVEKMGWTIGYTF. Combining the CDR3 with reference TRBV29-1 and TRBJ1-2 gives the whole variable domain SAVISQKPSRDICQRGTSLTIQCQVDSQVTMMFWYRQQPGQSLTLIATANQGSEATYESGFVIDKFPISRPNLTFSTLTVSNMSPEDSSIYLCSVEKMGWTIGYTFGSGTRLTVV.

This clone has only one observation. The chain recombines TRBV11-2 with TRBJ2-2, with 7 positions matching TRBD2. The germline gives CDR1 SGHAT, CDR2 FQNNGV. The CDR3 has 16 residues. The V segment lost 5 bases and the J segment 1 base; nucleotides outside the gene matches: 7. The CDR3 spells CASSPASGVNTGELFF. The CDR3 DNA reads TGTGCCAGCAGCCCGGCTAGCGGTGTGAACACCGGGGAGCTGTTTTTT.

The J gene is TRBJ2-1, the V gene TRBV6-7; TRBD2 matches at 8 bases. TRBV6-7 is filed as an ORF, its function uncertain. J lost 7 bases, V lost 2 bases, and 22 bases had no gene match. This CDR3 has 20 amino acids. CDR3 in DNA: TGTGCCAGCAGTTACGGTCGGGGCGGGGGGACTCAGCGCGGTGGGAATGAGCAGTTCTTC. Translating it yields CASSYGRGGGTQRGGNEQFF.

This sequence joins TRBV6-5 and TRBJ2-2; D is unresolved. Germline CDR1 reads MNHEY; CDR2 reads SVGAGI. The V end was cut by 1 base, the J end by 8 bases, with 5 bases between. The CDR3 has 12 amino acids. The CDR3 DNA reads as TGTGCCAGCAGTTACTGGGCGGGGGAGCTGTTTTTT. Protein sequence: CASSYWAGELFF.

This clone occurred once. The V call is TRBV9, the J call TRBJ2-1, with D possibly matching TRBD1 (6 bases). Trimming pared 1 base from V and 0 bases from J, leaving 8 bases between. Germline CDR1 reads SGDLS; CDR2 reads YYNGEE. The CDR3 contains 15 residues. The CDR3 sequence is CASSVRDISYNEQFF. In DNA form, the CDR3 reads TGTGCCAGCAGCGTAAGGGACATCTCCTACAATGAGCAGTTCTTC.

The chain employs TRBV2 and TRBJ1-2, with D tentatively TRBD1 (5 bases). The CDR3 has 14 residues. V lost 11 bases and J lost 4, with 20 bases in between. Looked up from germline, CDR1 is SNHLY and CDR2 is FYNNEI. CDR3 in amino acids: CADSRYGSFYGYTF. CDR3 DNA: TGTGCCGACAGTCGCTATGGCAGCTTCTATGGCTACACCTTC.

The CDR3 reads CASSLAPTSSYEQYF. The CDR3, as DNA: TGTGCCAGCAGCTTAGCGCCAACGAGCTCCTACGAGCAGTACTTC. The rearrangement joins TRBV7-6 to TRBJ2-7; unclear D gene. V was clipped by 0 bases and J by 0 bases, with 9 bases between them. This CDR3 spans 15 amino acids. Looked up from germline, CDR1 is SGHVS and CDR2 is FNYEAQ.

V is TRBV5-1 and J is TRBJ2-5; TRBD1 aligns across 7 bases. The J call is doubtful: the DNA matches TRBJ2-7 better. There are 15 residues in the CDR3. From germline, CDR1 is SGHRS and CDR2 YFSETQ. CDR3 protein: CASSLGRGGGGEQYF. CDR3 nucleotides: TGCGCCAGCAGCTTGGGGAGAGGGGGCGGCGGCGAGCAGTACTTC.

The chain employs TRBV5-4 and TRBJ1-1; D ambiguous. Trimming cost V 4 bases and J 3 bases, with 10 bases left between them. The CDR3 extends over 13 amino acids. Germline V gives CDR1 SGHNT, CDR2 YYREEE (reference sequence). The CDR3 sequence: CASSKPPDTEAFF. CDR3 DNA sequence: TGTGCCAGCAGCAAACCCCCGGACACTGAAGCTTTCTTT.

The chain has TRBV5-4 and TRBJ2-6, with 8 bases that match TRBD1. The length of the CDR3 is 15 residues. The germline V gene encodes CDR1 SGHNT and CDR2 YYREEE (reference sequence). Losses at the gene ends were 6 bases for V and 2 bases for J; bases not matched to a gene: 4. The chain's CDR3 is CASNPQGAGANVLTF. The DNA of the CDR3 is TGTGCCAGCAACCCACAGGGGGCTGGGGCCAACGTCCTGACTTTC.

The chain links TRBV7-2 to TRBJ1-5; the match to TRBD1 covers 8 bases. The CDR3 is made up of 15 amino acids. Germline-derived CDR1 and CDR2 are SGHTA and FQGNSA. The junction had 6 bases not matched to a gene; V was cut back by 2 bases and J by 6 bases. CDR3 nucleotide sequence: TGTGCCAGCAGCTTATGGTCAGGGGGCGGTCAGCCCCAGCATTTT. Translating it yields CASSLWSGGGQPQHF.

The rearrangement links TRBV10-3 to TRBJ1-6; 8 bases fit TRBD1. The CDR3 spans 16 residues. The germline V gene encodes CDR1 ENHRY and CDR2 SYGVKD. J was trimmed by 1 base and V by 6 bases; bases with no gene match: 5. The CDR3 DNA reads as TGTGCCATCAGAGACGGACAGGGTTCCTATAATTCACCCCTCCACTTT. This translates into CAIRDGQGSYNSPLHF.

The chain links TRBV6-6 to TRBJ1-1; 9 bases align to TRBD1. CDR3 length: 14 amino acids. Germline V gene sequence: CDR1 MNHNY, CDR2 SVGAGI (reference sequence). J was trimmed by 4 bases and V by 6 bases; bases with no gene match: 6. The CDR3 spells CASRNGQGPTEAFF. The CDR3 DNA follows: TGTGCCAGCAGGAATGGACAGGGGCCCACTGAAGCTTTCTTT.

The rearrangement joins TRBV10-3 to TRBJ2-5, with TRBD2 identical over 11 bases. V lost 10 bases and J lost 1; bases outside the gene matches: 5. The CDR3 contains 14 residues. CDR1 and CDR2 (germline): ENHRY, SYGVKD. The CDR3 region has the DNA TGTGCCACCAGCACTAGCGGGGGCCAAGAGACCCAGTACTTC. Protein: CATSTSGGQETQYF.

The CDR3 sequence: CAWSQGRSNQPQHF. CDR3 in DNA: TGTGCCTGGTCGCAGGGGAGAAGCAATCAGCCCCAGCATTTT. The chain is built from TRBV30 and TRBJ1-5; a weak D match, TRBD1 (6 bases). The V gene's germline CDR1 is GTSNPN and CDR2 SVGIG (reference sequence). Trimming shortened V by 5 bases and J by 1 base, and 12 bases separated the two germline ends. The CDR3 has 14 amino acids.

This clone was observed a handful of times. CDR3 sequence: CASSPQGKETQYF. For the CDR3, the DNA is TGTGCCAGCAGCCCTCAGGGGAAAGAGACCCAGTACTTC. V and J are TRBV7-6 and TRBJ2-5, with D possibly matching TRBD1 (6 bases). Germline CDR1 SGHVS, CDR2 FNYEAQ. The V end lost 5 bases, the J end lost 3 bases, and 10 bases lay between the germline ends. CDR3 length equals 13 residues.

The chain joins TRBV27 to TRBJ2-1; 8 bases line up with TRBD2. CDR1 is MNHEY, CDR2 SMNVEV, per germline (reference sequence). V was clipped by 2 bases and J by 0 bases; unmatched bases: 9. This CDR3 is 18 amino acids long. CDR3 in DNA: TGTGCCAGCAGTTTAAGGCGGGGGGCCTGGAGCTCCTACAATGAGCAGTTCTTC. Its translation: CASSLRRGAWSSYNEQFF.

In nucleotides, the CDR3 is TGTGCCAGCAGGGACTATTCCTACGAGCAGTACTTC. Encoded protein: CASRDYSYEQYF. The rearrangement joins TRBV2 to TRBJ2-7, with a possible D match to TRBD2 (6 bases). The CDR3 extends over 12 amino acids. Trimming took off 6 bases at V and 1 base at J, with 7 bases between the two ends. From germline, CDR1 is SNHLY and CDR2 FYNNEI.